These T cell receptor beta chains were read from a single sample in a study of blood T cell repertoires in COVID-19. TCRdb's table, derived via immunoSEQ multiplex PCR, lists solely in-frame clones and lacks some. The table lists 60,000 to 75,000 clones, 87% of them singletons. Sequencing used peripheral blood. All receptors come from a man aged 45-65 years with active COVID-19. Each CDR3 is given with its conserved first and last residue. The order of the fields is V gene, CDR3 protein.

V gene: TRBV19; CDR3 protein: CASGNGQGSTDTQYF
V gene: TRBV19; CDR3 protein: CASSPRLSSGNTIYF
V gene: TRBV28; CDR3 protein: CASSFRKGTGVNTGELFF
V gene: TRBV24-1; CDR3 protein: CATSDKKTSGSYEQYF
V gene: TRBV5-1; CDR3 protein: CASSLAAGVQETQYF
V gene: TRBV7-8; CDR3 protein: CASSERRLTGDTEAFF
V gene: TRBV7-6; CDR3 protein: CASSLHEGTEAFF
V gene: TRBV15; CDR3 protein: CATSILGQDNEQFF
V gene: TRBV10-2; CDR3 protein: CASSGRAGANVLTF
V gene: TRBV4-3; CDR3 protein: CASSLRPDTVYNEQFF